The 15 T cell receptor beta chains given below trace back to one sample, sequenced in a study of T cells after yellow fever vaccination. TCRdb ran MiXCR on the 5' RACE reads and lists one entry per CDR3 protein. This sample yields 150,000 to 200,000 distinct CDR3 sequences, of which approximately 10% are seen a single time; 36% belongs to the top ten. Sample: CD8+ T cells sorted from PBMCs, taken 15 days after the yellow fever booster vaccination. These receptors originate from a man between 18 and 29 years old who received the YFV17D yellow fever vaccine.

The V gene is TRBV9, the J gene TRBJ2-1; 8 bases are a match to TRBD2. V shed 0 bases and J 9 bases; nucleotides not matched to a gene: 11. The CDR3 covers 16 residues. Germline values: CDR1 SGDLS, CDR2 YYNGEE. The CDR3 coding sequence is TGTGCCAGCAGCGTAGCGATCGGGGGGGGGCCGCTTGAGCAGTTCTTC. Translating gives CASSVAIGGGPLEQFF.

This clonotype was picked up a small number of times. The rearrangement uses TRBV20-1 and TRBJ1-2; D remains unclear. Germline V lookup: CDR1 DFQATT, CDR2 SNEGSKA (reference sequence). This CDR3 has 16 amino acids. Trimming took 0 bases from V and 0 from J, leaving 14 bases between them. CDR3 sequence: CSARDIGARPNYGYTF. In DNA, the CDR3 is TGCAGTGCTAGAGATATCGGAGCGCGGCCTAACTATGGCTACACCTTC.

In its sample, this clonotype was seen many times. J is TRBJ2-3 and V is TRBV29-1, with TRBD1 identical over 8 bases. This CDR3 comprises 13 residues. The V segment lost 2 bases and the J segment 4 bases; nucleotides outside the gene matches: 2. From germline, CDR1 is SQVTM and CDR2 ANQGSEA. CDR3 bases: TGCAGCGTTGAACAGGGGGCGGCAGATACGCAGTATTTT. It codes for CSVEQGAADTQYF.

This clonotype was detected a few times. The chain links TRBV30 to TRBJ2-7, with 12 bases matching TRBD1. The CDR3 is made up of 14 amino acids. The V segment lost 2 bases and the J segment 5 bases; nucleotides outside the gene matches: 4. Germline loops: CDR1 GTSNPN, CDR2 SVGIG (reference sequence). CDR3 bases: TGTGCCTGGAGTCTAGGGACAGGGGGCAACGAGCAGTACTTC. Its translation is CAWSLGTGGNEQYF.

This sequence joins TRBV24-1 and TRBJ1-5, with D perhaps matching TRBD1 (5 bases). This CDR3 is built from 13 residues. Germline loops: CDR1 KGHDR, CDR2 SFDVKD. With 0 bases removed from V and 8 bases from J, the gap between germline ends came to 7 bases. This CDR3 reads CATSDLRGEPQHF. In DNA, the CDR3 is TGTGCCACCAGTGATTTGCGGGGGGAGCCCCAGCATTTT.

CDR3 in amino acids: CASSQERRLASYNEQFF. The CDR3 DNA follows: TGTGCCAGCAGCCAAGAGAGGAGGTTAGCGTCGTACAATGAGCAGTTCTTC. The chain employs TRBV3-1 and TRBJ2-1, with D possibly TRBD2 on 5 matching bases. The germline V and J ends were trimmed by 0 bases and 4 bases, with 16 bases remaining between them. The CDR3 spans 17 residues. CDR1 and CDR2 from the germline V gene are LGHDT and YNNKEL (reference sequence).

In its sample, this clonotype was seen many times. The chain employs TRBV6-2 or TRBV6-3 and TRBJ1-1; D is ambiguous. Trimming took 2 bases from V and 2 from J, leaving 3 bases between them. This CDR3 comprises 12 residues. Per the germline V gene, CDR1 is MNHEY and CDR2 is SVGEGT. The CDR3 coding sequence is TGTGCCAGCAGTTACAGAAACACTGAAGCTTTCTTT. Protein sequence: CASSYRNTEAFF.

V gene TRBV6-6 combines with J gene TRBJ1-2; 9 bases are shared with TRBD1. This CDR3 spans 12 amino acids. The junction had 8 bases not matched to a gene; V was cut back by 11 bases and J by 7 bases. Germline CDR1 and CDR2: MNHNY and SVGAGI (reference sequence). CDR3 in DNA: TGTGCCCTTGGACAGGGGAACCTTGGCTACACCTTC. The encoded protein is CALGQGNLGYTF.

V is TRBV7-9 and J is TRBJ1-3; 8 bases align to TRBD1. The germline CDR1 and CDR2 sequences are SEHNR and FQNEAQ (reference sequence). The CDR3 has 14 amino acids. Germline trimming cut 9 bases from V and 0 bases from J; bases unmatched to any gene: 4. As DNA, the CDR3 is TGTGCCAGGGGGGACAGGAGCTCTGGAAACACCATATATTTT. Translating gives CARGDRSSGNTIYF.

This clonotype came up a few times. This rearrangement joins TRBV6-5 to TRBJ1-1; 7 bases fit TRBD1. The V gene end was trimmed by 2 bases and the J gene end by 4 bases; junction bases not matched to a gene: 4. Germline loops: CDR1 MNHEY, CDR2 SVGAGI. The CDR3 consists of 14 residues. DNA of the CDR3: TGTGCCAGCAGTTACCTGGCAGGGGGCACTGAAGCTTTCTTT. The encoded protein is CASSYLAGGTEAFF.

The CDR3 loop reads CASSVDPPSTYEQYV. The CDR3 DNA sequence: TGTGCCAGCAGTGTTGACCCGCCTAGCACCTACGAGCAGTACGTC. The chain couples TRBV2 to TRBJ2-7; perhaps TRBD2 as D (5 bases). The CDR3 has 15 amino acids. Germline CDR1 is SNHLY and CDR2 is FYNNEI. The germline V and J ends were trimmed by 4 bases and 2 bases, with 15 bases remaining between them.

In this sample, this clonotype turned up a few times. V usage is TRBV5-4 and J usage is TRBJ1-6, with D possibly TRBD1 on 5 matching bases. Germline assignment: CDR1 SGHNT and CDR2 YYREEE (reference sequence). The CDR3 is made up of 11 amino acids. The V gene lost 3 bases and the J gene lost 19 bases, with 14 bases spanning the gap. The CDR3 region has the DNA TGTGCCAGCAGCTCGGGACTGCTCCTACACTTT. It yields the protein CASSSGLLLHF.

The gene calls are TRBV12-3 or TRBV12-4 and TRBJ1-2, with TRBD1 matching 12 bases. The length of the CDR3 is 13 residues. The trim removed 6 bases at V and 8 bases at J, leaving 4 bases unmatched. The CDR3 loop reads CASRTGTGGGYTF. The DNA for the CDR3 is TGTGCCAGCAGAACCGGGACAGGGGGCGGCTACACCTTC.

This rearrangement joins TRBV7-2 to TRBJ1-1; D gene unclear. Germline assignment: CDR1 SGHTA and CDR2 FQGNSA. V shed 3 bases and J shed 5 bases, with 16 bases lying between them. The CDR3 runs 15 residues. The CDR3 DNA follows: TGTGCCAGCAGCTTCCGGTTAGGGAGGGCTACTGAAGCTTTCTTT. Translated: CASSFRLGRATEAFF.

The chain has TRBV6-6 and TRBJ1-4; D is ambiguous. The CDR3 contains 16 residues. V lost 2 bases and J lost 4, with 14 bases in between. Per the germline V gene, CDR1 is MNHNY and CDR2 is SVGAGI (reference sequence). CDR3 sequence reads: CASSYPGLGDNEKLFF. The CDR3 DNA is TGTGCCAGCAGTTACCCTGGCCTCGGGGATAATGAAAAACTGTTTTTT.